This entry is about one TCR beta chain. Its antigen is unknown. This entry comes from a study of T-cell memory formation after mild COVID-19. As for the study in general: There were largely donor-specific TCR clusters. Study-wide findings and caveats: Researchers found some responding clones in pre-infection memory, a sign that cross-reactive memory joined. The SARS-CoV-2 specificity of second-wave clones reaching peak at day 37 remained unverified.

The CDR3 sequence is 15 residues long. Trimming took 4 bases from V and 2 from J, leaving 9 bases between them. TCRdb re-derived calls from the 5' RACE reads in MiXCR, one entry per CDR3 protein. The sample holds approximately 350,000 distinct CDR3 sequences, approximately 15% seen once. Source material: PBMCs or a T cell subset sorted from them (not recorded which). This TCR came from a man aged 18 to 30 who had mild COVID-19 (a few samples of this study predate the infection). Cell type and time point are not known. The chain is built from TRBV12-3 or TRBV12-4 and TRBJ2-6; possibly TRBD2 for D (5 bases). CDR3 protein: CASSSPRAGANVLTF. The CDR3 bases are TGTGCCAGCAGTTCCCCGAGGGCTGGGGCCAACGTCCTGACTTTC.